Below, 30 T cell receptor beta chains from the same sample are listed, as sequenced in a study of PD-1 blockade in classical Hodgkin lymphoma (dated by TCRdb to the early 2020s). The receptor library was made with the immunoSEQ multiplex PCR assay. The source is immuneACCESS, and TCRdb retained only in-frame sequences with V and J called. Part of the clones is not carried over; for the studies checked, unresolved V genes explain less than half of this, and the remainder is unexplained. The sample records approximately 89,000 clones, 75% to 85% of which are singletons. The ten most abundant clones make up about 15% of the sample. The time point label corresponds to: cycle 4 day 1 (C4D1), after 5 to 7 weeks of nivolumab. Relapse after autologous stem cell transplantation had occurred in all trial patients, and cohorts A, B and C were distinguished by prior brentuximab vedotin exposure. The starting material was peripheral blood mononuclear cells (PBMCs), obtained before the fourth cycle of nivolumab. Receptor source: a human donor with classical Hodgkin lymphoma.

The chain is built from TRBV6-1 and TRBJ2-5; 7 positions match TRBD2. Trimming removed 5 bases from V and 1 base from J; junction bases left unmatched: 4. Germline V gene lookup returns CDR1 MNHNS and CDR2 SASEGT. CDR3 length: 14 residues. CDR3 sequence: CASSPGLVQETQYF. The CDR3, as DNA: TGTGCCAGCAGTCCCGGACTAGTCCAAGAGACCCAGTACTTC.

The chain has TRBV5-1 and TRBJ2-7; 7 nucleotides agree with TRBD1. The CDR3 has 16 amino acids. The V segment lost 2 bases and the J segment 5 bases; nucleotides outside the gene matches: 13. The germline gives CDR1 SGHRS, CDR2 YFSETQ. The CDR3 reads CASSFLMTGLKNEQYF. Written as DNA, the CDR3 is TGCGCCAGCAGCTTCTTGATGACAGGGTTGAAAAACGAGCAGTACTTC.

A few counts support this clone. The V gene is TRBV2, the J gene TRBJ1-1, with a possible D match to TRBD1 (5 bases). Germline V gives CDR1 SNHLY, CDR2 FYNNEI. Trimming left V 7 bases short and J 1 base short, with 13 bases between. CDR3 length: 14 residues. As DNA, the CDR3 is TGTGCCAGCATACTCAGGGCTGGGAACACTGAAGCTTTCTTT. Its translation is CASILRAGNTEAFF.

The CDR3 sequence: CASSLQGPQTQYF. The CDR3 coding sequence is TGTGCCAGCAGCTTGCAGGGTCCGCAGACCCAGTACTTC. The chain couples TRBV5-6 to TRBJ2-5; D is possibly TRBD1 (5 bases). This CDR3 is built from 13 residues. Germline values: CDR1 SGHDT, CDR2 YYEEEE. With 1 base removed from V and 6 bases from J, the gap between germline ends came to 10 bases.

The CDR3 coding sequence is TGTGCCAGCAGCTTAACGGACAGAGCCTACGAGCAGTACTTC. Protein sequence: CASSLTDRAYEQYF. The chain employs TRBV11-2 and TRBJ2-7, with D maybe TRBD1 (6 bases). The CDR3 covers 14 residues. With 2 bases removed from V and 2 bases from J, the gap between germline ends came to 10 bases. Germline V gene data show CDR1 as SGHAT and CDR2 as FQNNGV.

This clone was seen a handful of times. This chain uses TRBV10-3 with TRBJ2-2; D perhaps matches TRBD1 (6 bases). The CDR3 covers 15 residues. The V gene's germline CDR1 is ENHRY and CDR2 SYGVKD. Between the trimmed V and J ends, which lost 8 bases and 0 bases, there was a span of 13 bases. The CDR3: CAIGRGAANTGELFF. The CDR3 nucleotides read TGTGCCATCGGCAGGGGAGCGGCGAACACCGGGGAGCTGTTTTTT.

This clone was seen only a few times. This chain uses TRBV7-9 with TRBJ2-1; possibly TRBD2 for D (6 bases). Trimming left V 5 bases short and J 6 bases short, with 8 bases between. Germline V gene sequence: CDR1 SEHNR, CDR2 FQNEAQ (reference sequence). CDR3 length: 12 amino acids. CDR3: CASSLTSNEQFF. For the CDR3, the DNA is TGTGCCAGCAGCCTGACTAGCAATGAGCAGTTCTTC.

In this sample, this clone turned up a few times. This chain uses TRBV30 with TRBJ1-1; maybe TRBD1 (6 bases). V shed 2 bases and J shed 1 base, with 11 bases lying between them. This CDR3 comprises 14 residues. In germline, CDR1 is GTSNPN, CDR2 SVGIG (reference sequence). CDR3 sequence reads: CAWSTQGPNTEAFF. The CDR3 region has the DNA TGTGCCTGGAGTACCCAGGGGCCGAACACTGAAGCTTTCTTT.

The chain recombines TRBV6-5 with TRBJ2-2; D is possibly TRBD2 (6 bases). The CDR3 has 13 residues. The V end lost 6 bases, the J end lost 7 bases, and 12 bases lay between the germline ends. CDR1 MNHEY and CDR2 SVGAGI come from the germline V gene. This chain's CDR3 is CASRPQGGGELFF. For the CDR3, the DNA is TGTGCCAGCAGACCCCAGGGAGGCGGGGAGCTGTTTTTT.

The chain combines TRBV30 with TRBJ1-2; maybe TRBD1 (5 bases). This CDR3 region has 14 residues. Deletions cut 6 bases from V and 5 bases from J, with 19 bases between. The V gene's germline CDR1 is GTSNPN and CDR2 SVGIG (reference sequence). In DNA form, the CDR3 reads TGTGCCTGCAGACGAAAGGGGAGCTATTATGGCTACACCTTC. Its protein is CACRRKGSYYGYTF.

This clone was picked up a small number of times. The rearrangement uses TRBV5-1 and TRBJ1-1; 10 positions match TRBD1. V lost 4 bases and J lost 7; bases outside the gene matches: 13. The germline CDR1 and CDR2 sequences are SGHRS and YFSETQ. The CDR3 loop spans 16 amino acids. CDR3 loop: CASSPSSTGGAGEAFF. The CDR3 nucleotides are TGCGCCAGCAGCCCGTCTTCGACAGGGGGCGCGGGTGAAGCTTTCTTT.

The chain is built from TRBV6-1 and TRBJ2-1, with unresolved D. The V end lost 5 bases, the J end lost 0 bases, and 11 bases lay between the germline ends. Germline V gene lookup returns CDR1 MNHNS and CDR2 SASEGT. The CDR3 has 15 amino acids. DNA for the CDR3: TGTGCCAGCAGTCTGGGTCCGAGCTCCTACAATGAGCAGTTCTTC. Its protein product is CASSLGPSSYNEQFF.

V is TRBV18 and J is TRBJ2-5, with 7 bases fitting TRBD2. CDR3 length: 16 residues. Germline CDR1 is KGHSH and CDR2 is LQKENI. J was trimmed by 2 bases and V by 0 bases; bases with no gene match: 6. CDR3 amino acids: CASSPPGRGVQETQYF. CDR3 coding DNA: TGTGCCAGCTCACCACCGGGGAGGGGAGTACAAGAGACCCAGTACTTC.

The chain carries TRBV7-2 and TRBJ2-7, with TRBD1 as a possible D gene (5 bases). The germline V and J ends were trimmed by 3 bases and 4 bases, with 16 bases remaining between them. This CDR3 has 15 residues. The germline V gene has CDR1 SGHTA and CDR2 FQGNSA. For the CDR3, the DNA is TGTGCCAGCAGCTTGGGCAGGGCCGCATCTTACGAGCAGTACTTC. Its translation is CASSLGRAASYEQYF.

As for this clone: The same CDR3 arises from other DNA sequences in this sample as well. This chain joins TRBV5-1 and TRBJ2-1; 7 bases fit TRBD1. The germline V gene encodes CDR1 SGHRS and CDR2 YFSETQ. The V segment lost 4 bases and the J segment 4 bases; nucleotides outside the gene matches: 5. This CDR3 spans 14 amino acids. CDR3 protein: CASSPGTVYNEQFF. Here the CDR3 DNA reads TGCGCCAGCAGCCCCGGGACAGTTTACAATGAGCAGTTCTTC.

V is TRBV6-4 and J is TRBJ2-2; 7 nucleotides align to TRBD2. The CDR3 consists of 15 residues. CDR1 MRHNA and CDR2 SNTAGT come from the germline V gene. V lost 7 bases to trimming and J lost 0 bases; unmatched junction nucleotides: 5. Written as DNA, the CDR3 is TGTGCCAGCACTCCCACTAGCGCGAACACCGGGGAGCTGTTTTTT. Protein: CASTPTSANTGELFF.

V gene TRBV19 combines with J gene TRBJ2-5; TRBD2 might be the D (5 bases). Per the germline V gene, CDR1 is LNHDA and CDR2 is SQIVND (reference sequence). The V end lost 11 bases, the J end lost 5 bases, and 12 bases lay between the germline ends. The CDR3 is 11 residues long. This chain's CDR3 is CAVRGGETQYF. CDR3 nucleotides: TGTGCCGTCCGGGGTGGGGAGACCCAGTACTTC.

The DNA for the CDR3 is TGTGCCAGCAGCCAATTCCTCCCGGGACAGGGATATTCACCCCTCCACTTT. Translated, it gives CASSQFLPGQGYSPLHF. The J gene is TRBJ1-6, the V gene TRBV4-2; 9 positions match TRBD1. The CDR3 totals 17 residues. Germline assignment: CDR1 LGHNA and CDR2 YNFKEQ. Trimming removed 2 bases from V and 8 bases from J; junction bases left unmatched: 10.

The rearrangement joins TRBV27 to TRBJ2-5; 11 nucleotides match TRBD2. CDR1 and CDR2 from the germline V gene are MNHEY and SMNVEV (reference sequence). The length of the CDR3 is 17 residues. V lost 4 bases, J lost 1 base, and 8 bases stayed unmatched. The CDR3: CASSSRTSGLIQETQYF. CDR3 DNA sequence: TGTGCCAGCAGTTCCCGGACTAGCGGGCTAATCCAAGAGACCCAGTACTTC.

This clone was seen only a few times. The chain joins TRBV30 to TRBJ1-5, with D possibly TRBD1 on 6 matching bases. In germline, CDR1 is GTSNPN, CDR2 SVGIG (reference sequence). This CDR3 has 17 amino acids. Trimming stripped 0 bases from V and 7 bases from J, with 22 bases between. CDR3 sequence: CAWSVPNHYRESQPQHF. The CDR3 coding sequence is TGTGCCTGGAGTGTACCTAACCACTACAGGGAGTCGCAGCCCCAGCATTTT.

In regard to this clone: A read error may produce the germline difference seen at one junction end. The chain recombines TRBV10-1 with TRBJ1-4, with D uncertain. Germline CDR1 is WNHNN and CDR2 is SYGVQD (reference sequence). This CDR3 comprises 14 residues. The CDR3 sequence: CASSPLGGTGKTVF. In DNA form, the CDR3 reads TGCGCCAGCAGTCCCTTAGGAGGCACCGGAAAAACTGTTTTT.

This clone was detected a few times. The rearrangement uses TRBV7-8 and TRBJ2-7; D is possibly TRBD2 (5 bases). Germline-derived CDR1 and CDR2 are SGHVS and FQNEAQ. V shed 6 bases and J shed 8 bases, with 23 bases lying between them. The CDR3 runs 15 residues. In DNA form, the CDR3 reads TGTGCCAGCAGAACCAGCGGAGATACCTACAACAAGCAGTACTTC. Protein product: CASRTSGDTYNKQYF.

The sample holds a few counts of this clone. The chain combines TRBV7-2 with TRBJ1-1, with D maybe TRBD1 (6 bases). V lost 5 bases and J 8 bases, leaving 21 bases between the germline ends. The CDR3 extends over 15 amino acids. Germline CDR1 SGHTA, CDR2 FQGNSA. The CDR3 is CASSKRQAGLIEAFF. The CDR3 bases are TGTGCCAGCAGCAAACGACAGGCTGGATTGATCGAAGCTTTCTTT. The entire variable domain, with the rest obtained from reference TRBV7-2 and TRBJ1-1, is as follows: GAGVSQSPSNKVTEKGKDVELRCDPISGHTALYWYRQSLGQGLEFLIYFQGNSAPDKSGLPSDRFSAERTGGSVSTLTIQRTQQEDSAVYLCASSKRQAGLIEAFFGQGTRLTVV.

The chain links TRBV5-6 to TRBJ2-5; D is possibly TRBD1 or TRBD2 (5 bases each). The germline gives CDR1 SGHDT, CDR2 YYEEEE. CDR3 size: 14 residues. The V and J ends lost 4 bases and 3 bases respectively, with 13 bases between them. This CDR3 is CASSLPGRKETQYF. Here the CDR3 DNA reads TGTGCCAGCAGCCTACCGGGACGCAAAGAGACCCAGTACTTC.

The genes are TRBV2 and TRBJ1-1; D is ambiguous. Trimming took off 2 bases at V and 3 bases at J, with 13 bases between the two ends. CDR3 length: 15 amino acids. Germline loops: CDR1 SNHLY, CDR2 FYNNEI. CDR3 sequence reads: CASSESVQAHTEAFF. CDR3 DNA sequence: TGTGCCAGCAGTGAATCCGTGCAGGCGCACACTGAAGCTTTCTTT.

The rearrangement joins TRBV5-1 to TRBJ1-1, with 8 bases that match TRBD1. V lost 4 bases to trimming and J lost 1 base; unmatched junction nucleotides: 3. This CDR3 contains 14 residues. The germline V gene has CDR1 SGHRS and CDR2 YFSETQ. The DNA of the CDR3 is TGCGCCAGCAGCCTGGGACAGGCGAACACTGAAGCTTTCTTT. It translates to CASSLGQANTEAFF. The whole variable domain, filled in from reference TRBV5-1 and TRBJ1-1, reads KAGVTQTPRYLIKTRGQQVTLSCSPISGHRSVSWYQQTPGQGLQFLFEYFSETQRNKGNFPGRFSGRQFSNSRSEMNVSTLELGDSALYLCASSLGQANTEAFFGQGTRLTVV.

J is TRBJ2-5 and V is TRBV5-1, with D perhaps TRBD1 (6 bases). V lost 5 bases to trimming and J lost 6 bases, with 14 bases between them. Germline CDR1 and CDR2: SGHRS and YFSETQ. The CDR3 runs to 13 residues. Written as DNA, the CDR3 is TGCGCCAGCAGACCAGGGGATGAAAAGACCCAGTACTTC. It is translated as CASRPGDEKTQYF.

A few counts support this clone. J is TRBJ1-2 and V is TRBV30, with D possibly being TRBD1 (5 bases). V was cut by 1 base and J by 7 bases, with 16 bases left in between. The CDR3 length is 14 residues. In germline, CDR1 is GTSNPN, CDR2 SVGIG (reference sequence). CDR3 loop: CAWSALHGASGYTF. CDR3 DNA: TGTGCCTGGAGTGCCCTCCATGGGGCTAGTGGCTACACCTTC.

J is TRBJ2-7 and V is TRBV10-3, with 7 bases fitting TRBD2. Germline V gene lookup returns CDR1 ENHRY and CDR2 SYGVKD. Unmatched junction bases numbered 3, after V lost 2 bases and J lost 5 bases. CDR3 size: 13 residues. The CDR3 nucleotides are TGTGCCATCAGTGAGGGGGGGGTAAACGAGCAGTACTTC. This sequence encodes CAISEGGVNEQYF.

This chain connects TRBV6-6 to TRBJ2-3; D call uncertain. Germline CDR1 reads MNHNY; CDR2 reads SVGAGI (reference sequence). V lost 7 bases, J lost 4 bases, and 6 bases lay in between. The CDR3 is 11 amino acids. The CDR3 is CASTNSDTQYF. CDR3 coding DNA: TGTGCCAGCACCAACTCAGATACGCAGTATTTT.